The 18 T cell receptor beta chains presented below share a single source sample, sequenced in a study of response to subunit inactivated influenza vaccine. TCRdb reprocessed the RT-PCR reads with MiXCR, giving one entry per CDR3 protein. The data hold over 650,000 distinct CDR3 sequences, with roughly 18% observed a single time. The material was PBMCs from blood, obtained about 5 days after vaccination. These receptor sequences come from a man aged 45-65 years who received an inactivated influenza vaccine.

J is TRBJ2-7 and V is TRBV7-6, with D perhaps TRBD1 (5 bases). This CDR3 is built from 14 residues. Trimming left V 1 base short and J 7 bases short, with 14 bases between. Germline loops: CDR1 SGHVS, CDR2 FNYEAQ. The CDR3 loop reads CASSLGGRAGEQYF. CDR3 coding DNA: TGTGCCAGCAGCTTAGGCGGCAGGGCTGGAGAGCAGTACTTC.

With respect to this clonotype: A much larger clone lies one base from this, so it may be a read error. The chain couples TRBV6-5 to TRBJ1-2, with a tentative D call TRBD1 (5 bases). V was cut by 4 bases and J by 1 base, with 16 bases left in between. This CDR3 region has 16 residues. Germline V gene data show CDR1 as MNHEY and CDR2 as SVGAGI. The CDR3 region is CASSSTSGTINYGYTF. The DNA for the CDR3 is TGTGCCAGCAGTTCAACTTCAGGGACTATTAACTATGGCTACACCTTC.

This clonotype was seen at least ten times. The rearrangement uses TRBV29-1 and TRBJ1-2; 7 nucleotides agree with TRBD1. This CDR3 is 14 amino acids long. Trimming took 1 base from V and 7 from J; bases not matched to a gene: 9. CDR1 SQVTM and CDR2 ANQGSEA come from the germline V gene. DNA of the CDR3: TGCAGCGTTGAAGCGGGGGGACAGTTCTCTGGCTACACCTTC. It translates to CSVEAGGQFSGYTF. Combining the CDR3 with reference TRBV29-1 and TRBJ1-2 gives the whole variable domain SAVISQKPSRDICQRGTSLTIQCQVDSQVTMMFWYRQQPGQSLTLIATANQGSEATYESGFVIDKFPISRPNLTFSTLTVSNMSPEDSSIYLCSVEAGGQFSGYTFGSGTRLTVV.

This clonotype was seen repeatedly, ten times or more. This chain connects TRBV20-1 to TRBJ2-7; TRBD2 aligns across 8 bases. CDR1 and CDR2 from the germline V gene are DFQATT and SNEGSKA (reference sequence). V was clipped by 0 bases and J by 3 bases; unmatched bases: 16. The CDR3 totals 18 residues. The CDR3 protein is CSARDHLGLARGFYEQYF. The CDR3 DNA is TGCAGTGCTAGAGATCACCTTGGACTAGCTCGAGGCTTCTACGAGCAGTACTTC.

This clonotype turned up a few times. This chain links TRBV6-5 with TRBJ2-7; TRBD2 agrees at 7 bases. This CDR3 contains 15 residues. The V segment lost 2 bases and the J segment 2 bases; nucleotides outside the gene matches: 6. The V gene's germline CDR1 is MNHEY and CDR2 SVGAGI. The CDR3 spells CASSYRTSKPYEQYF. CDR3 in DNA: TGTGCCAGCAGTTACCGGACTAGTAAACCCTACGAGCAGTACTTC.

This clonotype was recorded many times. The chain couples TRBV20-1 to TRBJ2-7; D possibly corresponds to TRBD1 (6 bases). Germline V gene sequence: CDR1 DFQATT, CDR2 SNEGSKA (reference sequence). This CDR3 has 14 amino acids. The germline V and J ends were trimmed by 6 bases and 7 bases, with 22 bases remaining between them. In DNA form, the CDR3 reads TGCAGTGCAACCCCCCCGGGACATTCCGAAGAGCAGTACTTC. It encodes CSATPPGHSEEQYF.

There are a few counts of this clonotype. J is TRBJ1-2 and V is TRBV20-1; 9 nucleotides line up with TRBD1. V was pared by 0 bases and J by 1 base, with 6 bases of the junction left unmatched. Germline loops: CDR1 DFQATT, CDR2 SNEGSKA (reference sequence). The length of the CDR3 is 16 residues. DNA of the CDR3: TGCAGTGCTAGAGATCTTTGGACAGGGGATAACTATGGCTACACCTTC. The encoded protein is CSARDLWTGDNYGYTF.

This clonotype was counted a few times. CDR3 coding DNA: TGTGCCAGCAGCTTACGCCTCGTAAACTCCTACGAGCAGTACTTC. It yields the protein CASSLRLVNSYEQYF. This chain uses TRBV7-8 with TRBJ2-7; unclear D gene. The V and J ends lost 2 bases and 0 bases respectively, with 11 bases between them. The V gene's germline CDR1 is SGHVS and CDR2 FQNEAQ. The CDR3 covers 15 residues.

The gene calls are TRBV3-1 and TRBJ2-3; TRBD1 matches at 7 bases. The CDR3 runs 15 residues. Germline CDR1 reads LGHDT; CDR2 reads YNNKEL (reference sequence). With V trimmed by 6 bases and J by 3 bases, 9 bases remained unmatched. The CDR3 loop reads CASRLGGLGTDTQYF. CDR3 coding DNA: TGTGCCAGCAGGCTAGGGGGCTTAGGGACAGATACGCAGTATTTT.

This chain connects TRBV6-2 or TRBV6-3 to TRBJ2-7, with 7 bases lining up with TRBD2. Losses at the gene ends were 6 bases for V and 2 bases for J; bases not matched to a gene: 7. The CDR3 runs to 14 residues. The germline V gene encodes CDR1 MNHEY and CDR2 SVGEGT. The CDR3 here is CASRGGTSTYEQYF. For the CDR3, the DNA is TGTGCCAGCAGGGGGGGGACTTCCACCTACGAGCAGTACTTC.

This clonotype was seen many times. The chain joins TRBV20-1 to TRBJ2-1; 12 bases map to TRBD2. CDR1 is DFQATT and CDR2 is SNEGSKA in the germline V gene (reference sequence). Germline trimming cut 1 base from V and 6 bases from J; bases unmatched to any gene: 4. The CDR3 covers 15 residues. The CDR3 here is CSARGLAGVGNEQFF. The CDR3 nucleotides read TGCAGTGCTAGAGGACTAGCGGGGGTCGGCAATGAGCAGTTCTTC.

This clonotype occurred a few times. The genes are TRBV28 and TRBJ2-1; 10 nucleotides line up with TRBD2. CDR1 is MDHEN, CDR2 SYDVKM, per germline. This CDR3 has 16 residues. V shed 7 bases, J shed 10 bases, and the junction held 16 bases outside the gene matches. CDR3 DNA sequence: TGTGCCAGCACCCTACGCAGCGGGAGGGCGTCTAGGGAGCAGTTCTTC. Residues: CASTLRSGRASREQFF.

J is TRBJ2-2 and V is TRBV20-1, with D tentatively TRBD2 (6 bases). Germline V gene data show CDR1 as DFQATT and CDR2 as SNEGSKA (reference sequence). Trimming cost V 0 bases and J 6 bases, with 11 bases left between them. The CDR3 loop spans 14 amino acids. The CDR3 here is CSARDPGDSGELFF. The CDR3 region has the DNA TGCAGTGCTAGAGATCCCGGGGACTCCGGGGAGCTGTTTTTT.

The sample holds a few counts of this clonotype. This chain links TRBV20-1 with TRBJ2-1; tentatively, D is TRBD2 (5 bases). Germline loops: CDR1 DFQATT, CDR2 SNEGSKA (reference sequence). The V end was cut by 3 bases, the J end by 8 bases, with 14 bases between. CDR3 length equals 13 residues. The CDR3 DNA sequence: TGCAGTGCTAGTAGCGCTCTTTCGTATGAGCAGTTCTTC. Residues: CSASSALSYEQFF.

This clonotype was detected a few times. The V call is TRBV6-5, the J call TRBJ2-2, with 8 bases lining up with TRBD2. The CDR3 contains 17 residues. Germline V gene sequence: CDR1 MNHEY, CDR2 SVGAGI. J gave up 4 bases and V 5 bases, and 12 bases lay outside the gene matches. CDR3 coding DNA: TGTGCCAGCAGTATATTCGCTAAGGGACTAGTCACCGGGGAGCTGTTTTTT. Its protein is CASSIFAKGLVTGELFF.

This clonotype has only a few counts. J is TRBJ2-7 and V is TRBV3-1; no clear D. Trimming removed 1 base at V and 2 bases at J, with 6 bases between. Germline-derived CDR1 and CDR2 are LGHDT and YNNKEL (reference sequence). This CDR3 comprises 13 residues. CDR3 sequence: CASSQARTYEQYF. The CDR3 nucleotides are TGTGCCAGCAGCCAAGCGCGAACCTACGAGCAGTACTTC.

This chain joins TRBV5-1 and TRBJ2-3; no definite D call. V gave up 2 bases and J gave up 2 bases, with 12 bases separating them. This CDR3 is built from 15 residues. Germline CDR1 reads SGHRS; CDR2 reads YFSETQ. CDR3 in DNA: TGCGCCAGCAGCTTAGGTGGAACCCACACAGATACGCAGTATTTT. Translating it yields CASSLGGTHTDTQYF.

In its sample, this clonotype was seen a few times. The chain links TRBV6-5 to TRBJ2-7; D gene ambiguous. Trimming shortened V by 2 bases and J by 6 bases, and 14 bases separated the two germline ends. The CDR3 consists of 14 residues. From germline, CDR1 is MNHEY and CDR2 SVGAGI. The CDR3 is CASSYLGERSEQYF. As DNA, the CDR3 is TGTGCCAGCAGTTACCTCGGAGAACGCAGCGAGCAGTACTTC.